These T cell receptor beta chains were read from a single sample in a study of immune evolution from preneoplasia to lung adenocarcinoma. Generated by immunoSEQ multiplex PCR, the TCRdb table keeps only in-frame clones and is missing some. The sample includes fewer than 8,000 clones, around 83% of them seen just once. Sample: FFPE minimally invasive lung adenocarcinoma tissue. These TCRs come from a person between 65 and 79 years old with lung adenocarcinoma. Both conserved end residues are part of each CDR3. The D gene is left open where the match is weak. The size field is filled for only some rows; it gives once, few, many or a size class.

v_call	clone_size	d_call	j_call	cdr3_nt	cdr3_aa
TRBV2	NA	NA	TRBJ2-1	TGTGCCAGCAGTAGGGACTGGCAGGGGCAGTTCTTC	CASSRDWQGQFF
TRBV19	NA	TRBD2	TRBJ2-7	TGTGCCAGTAGTACTAGCGGGAAGGAGACCTACGAGCAGTACTTC	CASSTSGKETYEQYF
TRBV5-1	NA	TRBD1	TRBJ1-1	TGCGCCAGCAGCGAGGACGAGACAGGGGGCAACACTGAAGCTTTCTTT	CASSEDETGGNTEAFF
TRBV30	NA	NA	TRBJ1-3	TGTGCCTGGAGTACAGGAAACTCTGGAAACACCATATATTTT	CAWSTGNSGNTIYF
TRBV7-9	once	NA	TRBJ2-5	TGTGCCAGCAGCTTAGGGACCCAGTACTTC	CASSLGTQYF
TRBV7-3	NA	TRBD1	TRBJ1-5	TGTGCCAGCAGCTTACGGGACAGGGGGCTTCCCCTCAAAGGATATAGCAATCAGCCCCAGCATTTT	CASSLRDRGLPLKGYSNQPQHF
TRBV9	NA	NA	TRBJ2-3	TGTGCCAGCGGAGGGGGTAGCGGCCTTAGCACAGATACGCAGTATTTT	CASGGGSGLSTDTQYF
TRBV6-1	few	NA	TRBJ2-7	TGTGCCAGCGGTGGGACTCCCCCCGACTACGAGCAGTACTTC	CASGGTPPDYEQYF
TRBV15	NA	NA	TRBJ2-4	TGTGCCACCAGCAGAGGACGATCTCTAGCCAAAAACATTCAGTACTTC	CATSRGRSLAKNIQYF
TRBV11-2	NA	TRBD2	TRBJ2-5	TGTGCCAGCAGCTTGAGACTAGCGGGAGGCGGGGAGACCCAGTACTTC	CASSLRLAGGGETQYF
TRBV19	NA	NA	TRBJ1-5	TGTGCCAGTAGTATTGTAGGGAACAATCAGCCCCAGCATTTT	CASSIVGNNQPQHF
TRBV2	NA	TRBD1	TRBJ1-5	TGTGCCAGCTTCACAGGGGGCGCGAATCAGCCCCAGCATTTT	CASFTGGANQPQHF
TRBV6-5	NA	TRBD1	TRBJ2-7	TGTGCCAGCAGTTACCGGGACAGACTTTTCTACGAGCAGTACTTC	CASSYRDRLFYEQYF
TRBV13	NA	NA	TRBJ1-2	TGTGCCAGCACCTCCAGGGGCCTCTATGGCTACACCTTC	CASTSRGLYGYTF
TRBV11-2	NA	TRBD2	TRBJ2-7	TGTGCCAGCAGCCCTTCGACTAGCGGGAGGGCCGCGAGGGGCGAGCAGTACTTC	CASSPSTSGRAARGEQYF
TRBV25-1	once	NA	TRBJ2-7	TGTGCCAGCAGTGAGGCCGGGGGTGGATCCTACGAGCAGTACTTC	CASSEAGGGSYEQYF
TRBV12-5	NA	NA	TRBJ2-4	TGTGCTAGTGGTTTGGACCAAGGGGGGTCCGGTTACATTCAGTACTTC	CASGLDQGGSGYIQYF
TRBV4-1	NA	NA	TRBJ1-4	TGCGCCAGCAGCCATATCGGACAGAGGGACGAACAACTGTTTTTT	CASSHIGQRDEQLFF
TRBV19	NA	NA	TRBJ1-2	TGTGCCAGTAGTACCTTGGGAGGAGGAGGAGGCTACACCTTC	CASSTLGGGGGYTF
TRBV5-6	NA	NA	TRBJ1-1	TGTGCCAGCAGCTTCTTGGGGGGGGTGGAAACTGAAGCTTTCTTT	CASSFLGGVETEAFF
TRBV4-2	NA	TRBD1	TRBJ1-2	TGTGCCAGCAGCCGCGTCGGACAGGGTGTAGTATATGGCTACACCTTC	CASSRVGQGVVYGYTF
TRBV4-1	few	TRBD1	TRBJ1-4	TGCGCCAGCAGCCCAACCGGGACAGCGGGGGAAAAACTGTTTTTT	CASSPTGTAGEKLFF
TRBV18	NA	NA	TRBJ1-1	TGTGCCAGCTCACCAGCCAACGATTTGAACACTGAAGCTTTCTTT	CASSPANDLNTEAFF
TRBV9	NA	TRBD2	TRBJ2-1	TGTGCCAGCAGCCCTCGCGGACTAGCGGGGTCGGGTGAGCAGTTCTTC	CASSPRGLAGSGEQFF
TRBV7-3	NA	TRBD2	TRBJ2-2	TGTGCCAGCACCTTGGGAGGGGACCGCACCGGGGAGCTGTTTTTT	CASTLGGDRTGELFF